These 26 T cell receptor beta chains originate from one sample sequenced in a study of T cell clonality in common variable immunodeficiency. The method was immunoSEQ multiplex PCR; TCRdb's version includes in-frame clones alone and lacks a portion of them. Recorded here are about 16,000 clones, none singletons. Findings of the study overall: In common variable immunodeficiency, TCR beta chains reportedly carried fewer deletions and N-nucleotide insertions.

These receptors' antigens are unknown. Sequenced input: peripheral blood mononuclear cells. Receptors were obtained from a human donor with common variable immunodeficiency.

This clone has more than one count but fewer than ten. The CDR3 extends 3 residues past the end of the read, so its final part is completed from the germline J gene. The chain combines TRBV19 with TRBJ2-6; the D is unclear. This CDR3 is built from 14 residues. Germline lookup yields CDR1 LNHDA and CDR2 SQIVND (reference sequence). V lost 8 bases and J 0 bases, leaving 8 bases between the germline ends. The part of the CDR3 DNA that was read is TGTGCCAGTCGAACTATCTCTGGGGCCAACGTC. Translating it yields CASRTISGANV. The CDR3 in its entirety is CASRTISGANVLTF.

For this clone: The read terminates 3 residues ahead of where the CDR3 ends, so the germline J gene completes it. V usage is TRBV5-1 and J usage is TRBJ2-5; 9 nucleotides agree with TRBD2. With 2 bases clipped from V and 4 bases from J, the junction kept 6 bases outside the gene matches. Germline values: CDR1 SGHRS, CDR2 YFSETQ. The CDR3 is 15 amino acids. Incomplete CDR3 DNA: TGCGCCAGCAGCTTCGCGGGAGGGCTTCGAGAGACC. Protein: CASSFAGGLRET. The full CDR3 sequence reads CASSFAGGLRETQYF.

This clone was found a few times. Read sequence stops 3 residues before the CDR3 end, and the germline J gene provides the missing end. The J gene is TRBJ2-3, the V gene TRBV5-1; maybe TRBD2 (7 bases). Germline assignment: CDR1 SGHRS and CDR2 YFSETQ. The V end lost 3 bases, the J end lost 2 bases, and 25 bases lay between the germline ends. CDR3 size: 19 residues. The sequenced part of the CDR3 DNA is TGCGCCAGCAGCTATTTGTCAGTCTGGGGGGGGCCCTCCACAGATACG. Residues: CASSYLSVWGGPSTDT. The entire CDR3 protein reads CASSYLSVWGGPSTDTQYF.

This clone showed up just a few times. The CDR3 extends 3 residues past the end of the read, so its final part is completed from the germline J gene. The chain recombines TRBV7-2 with TRBJ1-3; tentatively, D is TRBD1 (6 bases). CDR3 length: 15 residues. In germline, CDR1 is SGHTA, CDR2 FQGNSA. V was shortened by 2 bases and J by 7 bases, with 15 bases between the two germline ends. This CDR3 is CASSLIQGQSNTIYF. The CDR3 bases that were read are TGTGCCAGCAGCTTAATCCAGGGGCAGTCCAACACC. Based on the CDR3 plus reference TRBV7-2 and TRBJ1-3, the full variable domain is GAGVSQSPSNKVTEKGKDVELRCDPISGHTALYWYRQSLGQGLEFLIYFQGNSAPDKSGLPSDRFSAERTGGSVSTLTIQRTQQEDSAVYLCASSLIQGQSNTIYFGEGSWLTVV.

As regards this clone: The CDR3 end is not reached by the read, which stops 3 residues before it; the germline J gene fills it in. The J gene is TRBJ2-5, the V gene TRBV19, with D possibly matching TRBD1 (5 bases). V was pared by 6 bases and J by 4 bases, with 15 bases between. The CDR3 is made up of 14 amino acids. Germline V gene data show CDR1 as LNHDA and CDR2 as SQIVND (reference sequence). The CDR3 loop reads CASSGQGFRETQYF. The covered CDR3 bases are TGTGCCAGTAGCGGCCAGGGATTTAGAGAGACC.

This clone ranks as medium-sized. At one boundary the junction diverges from the germline segment, which might be a read error. The CDR3 extends 3 residues past the end of the read, so its final part is completed from the germline J gene. The genes are TRBV4-2 and TRBJ2-1; possible D gene TRBD2, 6 bases. The CDR3 runs 17 residues. Germline CDR1 and CDR2: LGHNA and YNFKEQ. CDR3 DNA (partial): TGCGCCAGCAGCCAAGATCTCTTTAGCGGCTCCTACAATGAG. This codes for CASSQDLFSGSYNE. The entire CDR3 reads CASSQDLFSGSYNEQFF.

This clone was seen ten or more times. Read coverage stops 3 residues before the CDR3 terminus; the germline J gene supplies the remainder. V is TRBV2 and J is TRBJ1-1; 7 nucleotides align to TRBD1. This CDR3 region has 13 residues. Unmatched junction bases numbered 1, after V lost 1 base and J lost 5 bases. Germline V gene lookup returns CDR1 SNHLY and CDR2 FYNNEI. The chain's CDR3 is CASSEETGTEAFF. The CDR3 bases that were read are TGTGCCAGCAGTGAAGAGACAGGGACTGAA.

This clone has a handful of counts. CDR3 bases read: TGTGCCAGTAGTCCGCGGACAGGGGGCACTGAA. Translating it yields CASSPRTGGTE. In full, the CDR3 is CASSPRTGGTEAFF. The chain combines TRBV19 with TRBJ1-1; 10 bases are shared with TRBD1. The read is 3 residues too short to cover the CDR3 end, so that end is filled in from the germline J gene. The CDR3 spans 14 residues. V was clipped by 5 bases and J by 4 bases; unmatched bases: 4. Germline V lookup: CDR1 LNHDA, CDR2 SQIVND (reference sequence).

This clone was recorded many times. The CDR3 end falls 3 residues outside the read, so it is completed with the germline J gene. The chain employs TRBV7-2 and TRBJ1-2; perhaps TRBD1 as D (5 bases). This CDR3 has 14 residues. The germline CDR1 and CDR2 sequences are SGHTA and FQGNSA. Trimming took off 4 bases at V and 7 bases at J, with 16 bases between the two ends. Partial CDR3 DNA: TGTGCCAGCAGCTCAACCCCAGGGATAGGTGGC. This translates into CASSSTPGIGG. From start to end, the CDR3 is CASSSTPGIGGYTF.

Many counts were recorded for this clone. Read coverage stops 3 residues before the CDR3 terminus; the germline J gene supplies the remainder. The V and J genes are TRBV18 and TRBJ2-3; TRBD2 matches at 9 bases. There are 18 residues in the CDR3. In germline, CDR1 is KGHSH, CDR2 LQKENI. The trim removed 0 bases at V and 2 bases at J, leaving 9 bases unmatched. CDR3 amino acids: CASSPPIKLAGNTDTQYF. Incomplete CDR3 DNA: TGTGCCAGCTCACCACCCATAAAGCTAGCGGGGAACACAGATACG.

This clone was counted between two and nine times. Sequencing ends 3 residues short of the CDR3 end; the germline J gene provides the rest. V gene TRBV7-3 combines with J gene TRBJ2-3, with 7 bases aligning to TRBD2. V lost 5 bases, J lost 4 bases, and 15 bases stayed unmatched. The CDR3 totals 17 residues. Germline CDR1 SGHTA, CDR2 FQGTGA. The CDR3 DNA, read in part, is TGTGCCAGCAGCCCAACCGGCGGGGGTAGGGGTGCAGATACG. It yields the protein CASSPTGGGRGADT. In full, the CDR3 is CASSPTGGGRGADTQYF.

The CDR3 here is CASSQPPSNRATNEKLFF. The sequenced CDR3 bases are TGTGCCAGCAGTCAGCCTCCCTCAAACAGGGCAACTAATGAAAAA. The chain recombines TRBV2 with TRBJ1-4; D is perhaps TRBD1 (6 bases). The read is 3 residues too short to cover the CDR3 end, so that end is filled in from the germline J gene. This CDR3 is built from 18 residues. Germline CDR1 and CDR2: SNHLY and FYNNEI. Trimming pared 5 bases from V and 0 bases from J, leaving 19 bases between.

In its sample, this clone was seen a few times. The CDR3 end lies 3 residues beyond the end of the read and is filled in from the germline J gene. This chain uses TRBV19 with TRBJ2-7; D may be TRBD1 or TRBD2 (5 bases each). The germline V gene has CDR1 LNHDA and CDR2 SQIVND (reference sequence). V lost 4 bases, J lost 1 base, and 11 bases lay in between. The CDR3 totals 14 residues. Incomplete CDR3 DNA: TGTGCCAGTAGTAGAGGGCAGGGATCCTACGAG. Translated: CASSRGQGSYE. The full CDR3 protein reads CASSRGQGSYEQYF.

This clone was found a few times. With the read ending 3 residues before the CDR3 end, the germline J gene is used to fill in that end. The V gene is TRBV18, the J gene TRBJ1-1, with D perhaps matching TRBD1 (5 bases). The V gene lost 1 base and the J gene lost 4 bases, with 13 bases spanning the gap. The CDR3 runs to 15 residues. Germline CDR1 is KGHSH and CDR2 is LQKENI. CDR3: CASSPRGGAGTEAFF. CDR3 DNA (partial): TGTGCCAGCTCACCACGGGGGGGAGCGGGCACTGAA.

Many counts were recorded for this clone. The read falls 3 residues short of the CDR3 end, and the missing part is taken from the germline J gene. V usage is TRBV19 and J usage is TRBJ2-2, with D possibly being TRBD1 (5 bases). Germline CDR1 LNHDA, CDR2 SQIVND (reference sequence). CDR3 length equals 15 residues. Trimming took 3 bases from V and 4 from J, leaving 12 bases between them. CDR3 sequence reads: CASSIRESSTGELFF. The DNA read from the CDR3 is TGTGCCAGTAGTATCAGGGAATCCAGCACCGGGGAG.

This clone was found a few times. The read terminates 3 residues ahead of where the CDR3 ends, so the germline J gene completes it. The chain links TRBV18 to TRBJ1-1, with a tentative D call TRBD1 (6 bases). Germline-derived CDR1 and CDR2 are KGHSH and LQKENI. Trimming shortened V by 4 bases and J by 1 base, and 13 bases separated the two germline ends. The CDR3 contains 15 residues. The part of the CDR3 DNA that was read is TGTGCCAGCTCACGGTCACAGGGACAGAACACTGAA. Its translation is CASSRSQGQNTE. The full CDR3 is CASSRSQGQNTEAFF.

This clone appeared many times. The read halts 3 residues ahead of the CDR3 end, with the missing end drawn from the germline J gene. V gene TRBV2 combines with J gene TRBJ2-3, with 7 bases lining up with TRBD1. Trimming removed 6 bases from V and 4 bases from J; junction bases left unmatched: 13. This CDR3 comprises 16 residues. CDR1 and CDR2 from the germline V gene are SNHLY and FYNNEI. CDR3 DNA (partial): TGTGCCAGCAGAGATAGGACAGGCGGCGGTGCAGATACG. Protein: CASRDRTGGGADT. The whole CDR3 protein is CASRDRTGGGADTQYF.

This clone was counted many times. The sequence runs out 3 residues before the end of the CDR3; the remainder is reconstructed from the germline J gene. This sequence joins TRBV20-1 and TRBJ1-5; D call uncertain. The CDR3 loop spans 13 amino acids. Deletions cut 1 base from V and 4 bases from J, with 8 bases between. Germline V CDR1 and CDR2: DFQATT, SNEGSKA (reference sequence). The CDR3 loop reads CSARASENQPQHF. CDR3 DNA (partial): TGCAGTGCTAGAGCGTCAGAGAATCAGCCC.

By sample fraction, this clone is medium-sized. Read data end 3 residues before the CDR3 end; the end is taken from the germline J gene. The rearrangement uses TRBV18 and TRBJ2-3, with a possible D match to TRBD1 (6 bases). Germline loops: CDR1 KGHSH, CDR2 LQKENI. The CDR3 has 14 amino acids. The CDR3 protein is CASSTDRLTHTQYF. CDR3 bases read: TGTGCCAGCTCAACAGACAGGTTAACCCACACG.

This CDR3 is CSVGQGREKLFF. The sequenced part of the CDR3 DNA is TGCAGCGTGGGACAGGGGAGGGAAAAA. The genes are TRBV29-1 and TRBJ1-4; 10 bases line up with TRBD1. The CDR3 end falls 3 residues outside the read, so it is completed with the germline J gene. V was clipped by 6 bases and J by 8 bases; unmatched bases: 3. The V gene's germline CDR1 is SQVTM and CDR2 ANQGSEA. The CDR3 covers 12 residues.

This clone was seen more than once but under ten times. The read finishes 3 residues shy of the CDR3 end, and the germline J gene is used to complete it. The chain employs TRBV7-6 and TRBJ1-4; D gene unclear. CDR1 is SGHVS, CDR2 FNYEAQ, per germline. Trimming stripped 4 bases from V and 0 bases from J, with 12 bases between. This CDR3 comprises 16 residues. CDR3 DNA (partial): TGTGCCAGCAGCTCCTACACGGGTGCAACTAATGAAAAA. This sequence encodes CASSSYTGATNEK. The CDR3 in full is CASSSYTGATNEKLFF. The entire variable domain, with the rest obtained from reference TRBV7-6 and TRBJ1-4, is as follows: GAGVSQSPRYKVTKRGQDVALRCDPISGHVSLYWYRQALGQGPEFLTYFNYEAQQDKSGLPNDRFSAERPEGSISTLTIQRTEQRDSAMYRCASSSYTGATNEKLFFGSGTQLSVL.

This clone was counted many times. The read ends 3 residues shy of where the CDR3 ends; the end is completed using the germline J gene. V usage is TRBV29-1 and J usage is TRBJ2-5; the D gene is possibly TRBD1 (6 bases). The CDR3 spans 13 residues. The V and J ends lost 7 bases and 2 bases respectively, with 14 bases between them. Germline CDR1 is SQVTM and CDR2 is ANQGSEA. The CDR3 loop reads CSATGTPQETQYF. CDR3 DNA (partial): TGCAGCGCAACCGGGACACCTCAAGAGACC.

As to this clone: The read ends 3 residues before the CDR3 terminus; that terminus is restored from the germline J gene. The rearrangement joins TRBV11-1 to TRBJ2-7, with 7 bases fitting TRBD1. The J segment lost 0 bases and the V segment lost 5 bases, leaving 7 bases of the junction unmatched. Germline V lookup: CDR1 SGHAT, CDR2 FQDESV (reference sequence). This CDR3 region has 15 residues. The CDR3 sequence: CASSLGQVSSYEQYF. Partial CDR3 DNA: TGTGCCAGCAGCCTAGGACAGGTCAGCTCCTACGAG.

As to this clone: The sequence runs out 3 residues before the end of the CDR3; the remainder is reconstructed from the germline J gene. V gene TRBV19 combines with J gene TRBJ1-2; no reliable D call. In germline, CDR1 is LNHDA, CDR2 SQIVND (reference sequence). This CDR3 has 12 amino acids. V gave up 7 bases and J gave up 2 bases, with 8 bases separating them. The chain's CDR3 is CASKGQNYGYTF. Partial CDR3 DNA: TGTGCCAGTAAAGGGCAGAACTATGGC.

This clone was counted between two and nine times. The read ends 3 residues early relative to the CDR3; the germline J gene fills the gap. The V gene is TRBV7-2, the J gene TRBJ1-2, with 10 bases fitting TRBD1. This CDR3 contains 14 residues. Per germline, CDR1 SGHTA and CDR2 FQGNSA. The CDR3 is CASSSTGGLAGYTF. The sequenced part of the CDR3 DNA is TGTGCCAGCAGCTCGACAGGGGGCCTCGCGGGC.

In the case of this clone: Read sequence stops 3 residues before the CDR3 end, and the germline J gene provides the missing end. The chain employs TRBV7-9 and TRBJ1-2; no reliable D call. Germline V gene lookup returns CDR1 SEHNR and CDR2 FQNEAQ (reference sequence). The ends were cut back, 3 bases at V and 2 bases at J, with 7 bases in the middle. The CDR3 has 13 amino acids. The CDR3: CASSFPGNYGYTF. The DNA read from the CDR3 is TGTGCCAGCAGCTTTCCGGGGAACTATGGC.